The rows below give T cell receptor beta chains drawn from one sample of a study of blood T cell repertoires in COVID-19. Profiled with immunoSEQ multiplex PCR; TCRdb holds only in-frame clones, not every one. This table has about half a million clones, 85% to 90% appearing once. The sequencing sample was made of peripheral blood. The origin of the receptors is a man younger than 35 with COVID-19, enrolled during active disease. CDR3s include the opening cysteine and the closing phenylalanine or tryptophan. Each record gives: V gene, clone size, CDR3 length, J gene, CDR3 protein. Clone size is not always given. Where it is, it says once, few, many or a class for expanded clones.

V: TRBV2; size: once; length: 15; J: TRBJ2-1; CDR3: CASSEGSGGAHEQFF
V: TRBV20-1; size: -; length: 14; J: TRBJ2-1; CDR3: CSASKPGEYNEQFF
V: TRBV20-1; size: -; length: 10; J: TRBJ2-2; CDR3: CSSGTGELFF
V: TRBV27; size: -; length: 13; J: TRBJ2-7; CDR3: CASSLTPTYEQYF
V: TRBV14; size: once; length: 14; J: TRBJ2-7; CDR3: CASSRTGAEYEQYF
V: TRBV5-1; size: -; length: 11; J: TRBJ2-1; CDR3: CASSLDSREFF
V: TRBV19; size: -; length: 14; J: TRBJ1-1; CDR3: CASSLYGGNTEAFF
V: TRBV19; size: -; length: 16; J: TRBJ1-5; CDR3: CASSTRTGRSNQPQHF
V: TRBV2; size: once; length: 15; J: TRBJ2-7; CDR3: CASSEGPIANYEQYF
V: TRBV27; size: once; length: 14; J: TRBJ2-7; CDR3: CASSLASGSTRQYF
V: TRBV7-8; size: -; length: 19; J: TRBJ2-3; CDR3: CASSLVASGRAGVEDTQYF
V: TRBV27; size: -; length: 14; J: TRBJ2-7; CDR3: CASSSGTRMYEQYF
V: TRBV11-2; size: -; length: 14; J: TRBJ2-2; CDR3: CASSLEIIAGELFF
V: TRBV5-1; size: -; length: 15; J: TRBJ2-1; CDR3: CASSSLAGGPSEQFF
V: TRBV29-1; size: once; length: 14; J: TRBJ2-7; CDR3: CSVDLGQGPYEQYF
V: TRBV7-9; size: -; length: 14; J: TRBJ2-1; CDR3: CASSFTGGSYEQFF
V: TRBV5-4; size: -; length: 14; J: TRBJ1-5; CDR3: CASSLGGEKQPQHF
V: TRBV4-1; size: -; length: 13; J: TRBJ2-5; CDR3: CASSLAPRETQYF
V: TRBV28; size: once; length: 14; J: TRBJ1-5; CDR3: CASSIGGGNQPQHF
V: TRBV6-5; size: -; length: 14; J: TRBJ1-1; CDR3: CASSPNAGSNEAFF
V: TRBV6-2/TRBV6-3; size: -; length: 14; J: TRBJ2-7; CDR3: CASSYASGTYEQYF
V: TRBV15; size: -; length: 17; J: TRBJ2-3; CDR3: CATSRDWLAGNTDTQYF
V: TRBV14; size: once; length: 19; J: TRBJ2-6; CDR3: CASSQVRETGLSRANVLTF
V: TRBV6-6; size: -; length: 15; J: TRBJ2-7; CDR3: CASSYRRMDGDEQYF
V: TRBV24-1; size: -; length: 14; J: TRBJ2-5; CDR3: CATSDLGQQETQYF
V: TRBV5-4; size: -; length: 16; J: TRBJ1-2; CDR3: CASSLDSGTGNYGYTF